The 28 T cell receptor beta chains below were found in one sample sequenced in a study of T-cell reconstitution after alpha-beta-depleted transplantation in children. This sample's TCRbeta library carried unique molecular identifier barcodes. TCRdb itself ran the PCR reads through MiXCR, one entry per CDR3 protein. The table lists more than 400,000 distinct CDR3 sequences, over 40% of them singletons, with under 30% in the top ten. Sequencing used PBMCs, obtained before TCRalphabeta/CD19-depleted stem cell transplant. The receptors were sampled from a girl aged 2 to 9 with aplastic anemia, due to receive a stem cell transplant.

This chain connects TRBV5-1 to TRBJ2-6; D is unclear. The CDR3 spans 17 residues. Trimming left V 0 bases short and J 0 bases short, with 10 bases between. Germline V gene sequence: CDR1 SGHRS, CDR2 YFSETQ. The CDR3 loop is CASSLDFRSSGANVLTF. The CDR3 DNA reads TGCGCCAGCAGCTTGGATTTCCGATCCTCTGGGGCCAACGTCCTGACTTTC.

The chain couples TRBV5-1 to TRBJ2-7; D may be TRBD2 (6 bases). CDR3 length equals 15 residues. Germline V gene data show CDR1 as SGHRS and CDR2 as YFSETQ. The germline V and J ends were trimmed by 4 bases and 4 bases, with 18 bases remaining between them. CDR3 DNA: TGCGCCAGCAGCGCCCTTGGAGGGAAATTTTACGAGCAGTACTTC. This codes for CASSALGGKFYEQYF.

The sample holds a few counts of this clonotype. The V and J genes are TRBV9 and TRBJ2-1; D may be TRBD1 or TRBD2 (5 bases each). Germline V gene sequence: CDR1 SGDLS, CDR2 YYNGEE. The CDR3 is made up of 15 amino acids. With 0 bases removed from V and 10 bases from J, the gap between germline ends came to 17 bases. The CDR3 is CASSVAPDRDAEQFF. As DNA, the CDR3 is TGTGCCAGCAGCGTAGCCCCGGACCGGGACGCCGAGCAGTTCTTC.

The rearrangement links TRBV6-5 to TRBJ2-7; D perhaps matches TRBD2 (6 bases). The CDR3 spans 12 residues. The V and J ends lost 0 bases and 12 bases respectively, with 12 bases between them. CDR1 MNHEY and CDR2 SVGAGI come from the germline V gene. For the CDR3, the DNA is TGTGCCAGCAGTTACTCGGGCAGCGGGCTGTACTTC. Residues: CASSYSGSGLYF.

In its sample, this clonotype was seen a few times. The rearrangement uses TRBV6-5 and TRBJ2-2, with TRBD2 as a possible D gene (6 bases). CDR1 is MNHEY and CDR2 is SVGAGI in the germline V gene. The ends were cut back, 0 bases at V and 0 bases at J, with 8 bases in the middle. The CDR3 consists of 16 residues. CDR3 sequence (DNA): TGTGCCAGCAGTTACTCTAGCGGAACGAACACCGGGGAGCTGTTTTTT. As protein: CASSYSSGTNTGELFF.

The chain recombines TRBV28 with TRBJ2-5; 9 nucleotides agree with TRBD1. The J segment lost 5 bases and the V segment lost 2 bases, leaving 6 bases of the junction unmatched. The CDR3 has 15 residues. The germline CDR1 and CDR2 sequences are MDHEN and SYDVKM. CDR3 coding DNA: TGTGCCAGCAGTTTAATGACAGGGGGTAAGGAGACCCAGTACTTC. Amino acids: CASSLMTGGKETQYF.

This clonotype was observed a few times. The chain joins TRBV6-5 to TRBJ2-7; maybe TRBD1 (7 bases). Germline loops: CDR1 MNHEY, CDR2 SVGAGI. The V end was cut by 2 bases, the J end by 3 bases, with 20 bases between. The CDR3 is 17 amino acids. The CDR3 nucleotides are TGTGCCAGCAGTTACGGGGCTCATTCAGGGGGGTTCTACGAGCAGTACTTC. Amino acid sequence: CASSYGAHSGGFYEQYF.

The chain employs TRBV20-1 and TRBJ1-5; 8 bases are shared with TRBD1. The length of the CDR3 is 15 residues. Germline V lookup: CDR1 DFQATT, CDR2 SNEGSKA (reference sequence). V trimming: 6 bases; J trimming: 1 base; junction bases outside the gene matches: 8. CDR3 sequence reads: CSAARTGRSNQPQHF. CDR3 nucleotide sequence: TGCAGTGCAGCTCGGACAGGGAGAAGCAATCAGCCCCAGCATTTT.

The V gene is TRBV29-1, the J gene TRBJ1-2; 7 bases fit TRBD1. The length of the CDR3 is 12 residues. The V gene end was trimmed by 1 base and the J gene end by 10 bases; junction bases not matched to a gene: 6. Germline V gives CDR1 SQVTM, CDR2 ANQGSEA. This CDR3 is CSVEARDSHYTF. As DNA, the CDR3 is TGCAGCGTTGAAGCTCGGGACAGCCACTACACCTTC.

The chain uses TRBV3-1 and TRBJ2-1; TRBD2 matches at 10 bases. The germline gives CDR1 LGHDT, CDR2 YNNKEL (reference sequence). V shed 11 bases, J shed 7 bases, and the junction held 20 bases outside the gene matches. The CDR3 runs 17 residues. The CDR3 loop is CACCPRGSGTSANEQFF. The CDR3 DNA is TGTGCCTGCTGCCCACGGGGATCTGGGACTAGCGCAAATGAGCAGTTCTTC.

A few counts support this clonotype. The CDR3 DNA reads TGTGCCAGCAGCCCGGAAAGGGCCTATGGCTACACCTTC. Its protein product is CASSPERAYGYTF. The J gene is TRBJ1-2, the V gene TRBV5-4; D call uncertain. The V end was cut by 4 bases, the J end by 4 bases, with 11 bases between. This CDR3 has 13 residues. Germline V gene data show CDR1 as SGHNT and CDR2 as YYREEE (reference sequence).

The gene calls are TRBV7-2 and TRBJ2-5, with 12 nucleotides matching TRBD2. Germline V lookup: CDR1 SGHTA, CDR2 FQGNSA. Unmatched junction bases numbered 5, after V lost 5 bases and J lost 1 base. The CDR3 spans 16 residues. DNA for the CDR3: TGTGCCAGCAGCCGACTAGCGGGAGAGGCCCAAGAGACCCAGTACTTC. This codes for CASSRLAGEAQETQYF.

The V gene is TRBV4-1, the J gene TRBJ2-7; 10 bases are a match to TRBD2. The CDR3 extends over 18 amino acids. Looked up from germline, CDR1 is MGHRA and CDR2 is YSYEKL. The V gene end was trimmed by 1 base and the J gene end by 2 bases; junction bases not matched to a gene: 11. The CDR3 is CASSQVMVAGGVTYEQYF. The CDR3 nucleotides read TGCGCCAGCAGCCAAGTGATGGTAGCGGGGGGCGTAACCTACGAGCAGTACTTC.

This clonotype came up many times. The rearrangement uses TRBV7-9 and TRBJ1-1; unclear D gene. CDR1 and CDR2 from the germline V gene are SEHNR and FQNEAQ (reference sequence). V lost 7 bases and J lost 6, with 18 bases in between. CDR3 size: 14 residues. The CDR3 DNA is TGTGCCAGCACCTTTACGGTGGGCGCTCCTGAAGCTTTCTTT. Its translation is CASTFTVGAPEAFF.

The CDR3 loop is CAWGGVSYEQYF. CDR3 coding DNA: TGTGCCTGGGGCGGGGTATCCTACGAGCAGTACTTC. This chain links TRBV30 with TRBJ2-7; a weak D match, TRBD2 (6 bases). Germline loops: CDR1 GTSNPN, CDR2 SVGIG (reference sequence). This CDR3 spans 12 amino acids. V was pared by 5 bases and J by 1 base, with 9 bases between.

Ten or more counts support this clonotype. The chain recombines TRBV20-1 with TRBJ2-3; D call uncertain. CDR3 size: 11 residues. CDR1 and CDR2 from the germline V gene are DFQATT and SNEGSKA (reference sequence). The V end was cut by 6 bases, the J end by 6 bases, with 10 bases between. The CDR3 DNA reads TGCAGTGCAATACCCAGCGATACGCAGTATTTT. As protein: CSAIPSDTQYF.

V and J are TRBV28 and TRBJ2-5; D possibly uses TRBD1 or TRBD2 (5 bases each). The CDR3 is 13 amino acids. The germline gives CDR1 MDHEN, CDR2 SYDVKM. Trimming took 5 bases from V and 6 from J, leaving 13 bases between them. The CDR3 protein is CASSNRGVQTQYF. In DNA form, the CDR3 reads TGTGCCAGCAGTAATCGGGGCGTACAGACCCAGTACTTC.

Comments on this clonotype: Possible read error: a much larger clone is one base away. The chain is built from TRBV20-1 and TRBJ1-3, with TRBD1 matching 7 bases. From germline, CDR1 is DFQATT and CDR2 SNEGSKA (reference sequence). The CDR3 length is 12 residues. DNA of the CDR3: TGCAGTGCTAGAGGACAGGGAAACACCACATATTTT. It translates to CSARGQGNTTYF.

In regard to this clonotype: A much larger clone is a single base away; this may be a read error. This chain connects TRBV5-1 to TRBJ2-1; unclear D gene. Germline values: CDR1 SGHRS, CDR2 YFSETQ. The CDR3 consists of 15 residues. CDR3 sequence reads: CASSLGPTGGNEQLF. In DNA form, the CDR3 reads TGCGCCAGCAGCTTGGGGCCTACGGGCGGCAATGAGCAGCTCTTC.

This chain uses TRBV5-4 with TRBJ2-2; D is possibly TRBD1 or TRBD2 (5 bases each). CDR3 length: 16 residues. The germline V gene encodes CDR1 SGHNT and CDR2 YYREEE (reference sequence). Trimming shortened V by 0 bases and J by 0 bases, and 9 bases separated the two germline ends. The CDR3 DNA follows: TGTGCCAGCAGCTTGGGAGGGACCGCGAACACCGGGGAGCTGTTTTTT. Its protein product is CASSLGGTANTGELFF.

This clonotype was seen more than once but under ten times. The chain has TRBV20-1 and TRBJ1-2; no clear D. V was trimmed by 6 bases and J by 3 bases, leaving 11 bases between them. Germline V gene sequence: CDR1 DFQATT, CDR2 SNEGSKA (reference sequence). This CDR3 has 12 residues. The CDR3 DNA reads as TGCAGTGCCCGTCTGATACACTATGGCTACACCTTC. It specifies CSARLIHYGYTF.

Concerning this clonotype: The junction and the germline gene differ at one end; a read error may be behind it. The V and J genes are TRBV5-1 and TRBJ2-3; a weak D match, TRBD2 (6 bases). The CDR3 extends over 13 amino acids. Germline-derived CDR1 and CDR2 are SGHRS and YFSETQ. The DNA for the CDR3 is TGCCCCAGCGGGTTAAGGCCAGTAGATACGCAGTATTTT. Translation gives CPSGLRPVDTQYF.

CDR3 DNA: TGTGCCAGCACTTTGGACAGGGTGGGATCGGGCTACACCTTC. Its translation is CASTLDRVGSGYTF. The rearrangement links TRBV12-3 or TRBV12-4 to TRBJ1-2, with TRBD1 matching 8 bases. The CDR3 has 14 residues. The J segment lost 8 bases and the V segment lost 7 bases, leaving 12 bases of the junction unmatched.

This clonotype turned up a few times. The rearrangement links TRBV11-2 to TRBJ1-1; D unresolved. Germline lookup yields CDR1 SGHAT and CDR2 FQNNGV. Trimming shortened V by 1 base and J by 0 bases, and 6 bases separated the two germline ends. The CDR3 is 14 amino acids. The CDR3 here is CASSLGILNTEAFF. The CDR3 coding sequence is TGTGCCAGCAGCTTAGGGATCTTGAACACTGAAGCTTTCTTT.

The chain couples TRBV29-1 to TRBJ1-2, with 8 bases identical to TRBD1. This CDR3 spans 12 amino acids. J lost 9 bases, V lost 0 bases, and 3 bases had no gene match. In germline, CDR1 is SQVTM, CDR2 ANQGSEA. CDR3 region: CSVEDRQGSYTF. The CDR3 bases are TGCAGCGTTGAAGACCGACAGGGGAGCTACACCTTC.

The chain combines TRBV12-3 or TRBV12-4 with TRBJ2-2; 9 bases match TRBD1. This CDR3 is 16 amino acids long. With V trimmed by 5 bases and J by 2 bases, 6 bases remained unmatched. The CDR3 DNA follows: TGTGCCAGCAGTCAATCTACAGGGGGCAACACCGGGGAGCTGTTTTTT. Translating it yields CASSQSTGGNTGELFF.

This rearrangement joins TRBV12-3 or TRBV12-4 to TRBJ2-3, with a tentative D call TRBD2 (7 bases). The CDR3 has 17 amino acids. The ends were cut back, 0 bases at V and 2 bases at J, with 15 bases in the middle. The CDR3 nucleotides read TGTGCCAGCAGTTTAGCGCTGGGGGCGGGAGACACAGATACGCAGTATTTT. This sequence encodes CASSLALGAGDTDTQYF.

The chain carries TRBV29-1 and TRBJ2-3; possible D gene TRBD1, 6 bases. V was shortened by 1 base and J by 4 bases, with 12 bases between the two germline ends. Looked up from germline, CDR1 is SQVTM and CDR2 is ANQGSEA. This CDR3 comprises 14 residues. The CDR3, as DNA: TGCAGCGTTGAAGCAGGGGCAGTTGCAGATACGCAGTATTTT. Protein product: CSVEAGAVADTQYF.